The clone carrying this T cell receptor beta chain has a handful of counts. No antigen is known for it. These data originate in a study of CD8 T cells in ankylosing spondylitis. Study-level points and caveats: The study looked at matched synovial fluid samples from ankylosing spondylitis patients. Disease-linked clones were reported to be significantly enriched there.

TCRdb reprocessed the 5' RACE reads via MiXCR and lists one record per CDR3 protein. The data show about 250,000 distinct CDR3 sequences, roughly 32% seen once. Germline assignment: CDR1 ENHRY and CDR2 SYGVKD. The CDR3 loop spans 14 amino acids. Trimming pared 7 bases from V and 5 bases from J, leaving 16 bases between. The chain couples TRBV10-3 to TRBJ2-3, with D perhaps assigned TRBD1 or TRBD2 (6 bases each). This TCR came from a male donor with ankylosing spondylitis or in good health (not recorded which). Sequences were obtained from blood, either unsorted or a sorted T cell fraction (not recorded which). The CDR3 coding sequence is TGTGCCATCAATGGGGGCCGGGGAGGAGATACGCAGTATTTT. It is translated as CAINGGRGGDTQYF.